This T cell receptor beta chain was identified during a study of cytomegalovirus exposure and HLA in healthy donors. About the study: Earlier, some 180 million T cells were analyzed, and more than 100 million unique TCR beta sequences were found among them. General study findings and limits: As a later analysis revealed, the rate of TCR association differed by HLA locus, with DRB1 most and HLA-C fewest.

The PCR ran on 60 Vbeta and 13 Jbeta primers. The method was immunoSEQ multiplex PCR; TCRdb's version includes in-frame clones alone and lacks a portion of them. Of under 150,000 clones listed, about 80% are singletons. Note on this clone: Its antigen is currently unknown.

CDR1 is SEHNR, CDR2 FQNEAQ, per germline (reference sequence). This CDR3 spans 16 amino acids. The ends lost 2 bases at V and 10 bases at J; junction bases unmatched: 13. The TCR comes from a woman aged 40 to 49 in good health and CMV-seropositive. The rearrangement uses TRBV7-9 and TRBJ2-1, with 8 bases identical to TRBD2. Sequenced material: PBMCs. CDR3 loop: CASSLTGLEGPPEQFF. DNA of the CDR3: TGTGCCAGCAGCTTAACGGGACTAGAGGGTCCGCCAGAGCAGTTCTTC. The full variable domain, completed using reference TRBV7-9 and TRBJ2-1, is DTGVSQNPRHKITKRGQNVTFRCDPISEHNRLYWYRQTLGQGPEFLTYFQNEAQLEKSRLLSDRFSAERPKGSFSTLEIQRTEQGDSAMYLCASSLTGLEGPPEQFFGPGTRLTVL.